Each of the 2 T cell receptor beta chains below was sequenced from the same sample in a study of Ad26.COV2.S vaccination and SARS-CoV-2 variants. Assay: immunoSEQ multiplex PCR; the TCRdb copy retains only in-frame clones and omits some. This table has 300,000 to 400,000 clones, approximately 80% appearing once. The treatment is: around 19 received Ad26.COV2.S at low or high dose, single or two shots; five or six received placebo; per-sample allocation not given. Sampling occurred on day 63 after the first vaccine or placebo injection. The sample consisted of peripheral blood, taken in a trial of Ad26.COV2.S vaccine versus placebo. Every receptor here comes from a person between 18 and 65 years old who received the Ad26.COV2.S COVID-19 vaccine or a placebo.

The chain joins TRBV5-4 to TRBJ1-2, with TRBD1 matching 9 bases. The CDR3 has 17 amino acids. V shed 2 bases and J 6 bases; nucleotides not matched to a gene: 14. From germline, CDR1 is SGHNT and CDR2 YYREEE (reference sequence). Here the CDR3 DNA reads TGTGCCAGCAGCTTTCCCACAGGGGGCATAACGTCGGATGGCTACACCTTC. Encoded protein: CASSFPTGGITSDGYTF.

V usage is TRBV24-1 and J usage is TRBJ1-1; D remains unclear. CDR3 length: 14 amino acids. Trimming shortened V by 6 bases and J by 4 bases, and 14 bases separated the two germline ends. The germline V gene has CDR1 KGHDR and CDR2 SFDVKD. This CDR3 reads CATSSGGKITEAFF. DNA of the CDR3: TGTGCCACCAGTAGTGGAGGGAAAATCACTGAAGCTTTCTTT.